This T cell receptor beta chain was sequenced for a study of T cell changes during pregnancy in multiple sclerosis. The table came from immunoSEQ multiplex PCR; TCRdb's copy has only in-frame clones and leaves some out. Counted here are 25,000 to 40,000 clones, 80% to 90% occurring once; the ten biggest clones make up approximately 7.9%. Trimming at V came to 4 bases and at J to 6 bases, leaving 15 bases not matched to a gene. Germline V gene data show CDR1 as LGHNA and CDR2 as YSLEER. This CDR3 spans 16 amino acids. The TCR was taken from a female donor with multiple sclerosis, enrolled in a pregnancy study. The chain employs TRBV4-3 and TRBJ2-7, with 7 bases identical to TRBD1. Sequences were derived from CD8+ T cells from peripheral blood mononuclear cells, sampled before pregnancy. CDR3 DNA: TGCGCCAGCAGCCCGAGTATATCGACAGGGAAGTTCGAGCAGTACTTC. It translates to CASSPSISTGKFEQYF.